This record looks at one TCR beta chain sequence and its context. Repertoires were generated with immunoSEQ multiplex PCR, while TCRdb's copy carries only in-frame clones and drops some. The sample holds around 170,000 clones, roughly 91% seen once. CDR1 is MDHEN and CDR2 is SYDVKM in the germline V gene. The CDR3 extends over 13 amino acids. V gave up 10 bases and J gave up 0 bases, with 12 bases separating them. This specimen belongs to a study of T cell responses to AZD1222 COVID-19 vaccine. This sample comprised peripheral blood, obtained 28 days after the second AZD1222 dose. This chain connects TRBV28 to TRBJ2-5; possible D gene TRBD1, 5 bases. This clonotype was sampled from an adult who received the AZD1222 COVID-19 vaccine. CDR3 sequence reads: CATDTGNQETQYF. In DNA form, the CDR3 reads TGTGCCACCGACACAGGTAACCAAGAGACCCAGTACTTC.